The TCR beta chain described here comes from a study of shared clonotypes between healthy human individuals. General study findings and limits: Exclusively blood specimens were collected; tissue repertoires likely differ. Rarefaction demonstrated incomplete sorted-subset sequencing despite large depth. Lower generation probabilities were found for non-shared clonotypes than for those shared by all four donors.

CD8 cells classed as naive were CD45RO-negative and positively selected for CCR7, excluding terminally differentiated effector memory CD45RA+ cells. All of the donors resided in Nashville, Tennessee, and each was a Caucasian adult. Data came from immunoSEQ multiplex PCR; TCRdb stores just in-frame clones and leaves some out. This repertoire shows millions of clones, over 85% found once; its top ten account for about 1.1%. A remark on this clone: Its target is unknown.

Sequencing input: naive CD8+ T cells sorted from blood. This clonotype originated in a man aged 18 to 29 in good health.

This chain's CDR3 is CASSFRFSGEQYF. For the CDR3, the DNA is TGTGCCAGCAGTTTCAGGTTTTCGGGCGAGCAGTACTTC. The chain has TRBV27 and TRBJ2-7, with D uncertain. Germline lookup yields CDR1 MNHEY and CDR2 SMNVEV (reference sequence). The CDR3 contains 13 residues. The V gene lost 3 bases and the J gene lost 6 bases, with 12 bases spanning the gap.